These T cell receptor beta chains were read from a single sample in a study of early T cells in non-severe SARS-CoV-2 infection. TCRdb re-derived calls from the 5' RACE reads in MiXCR, one entry per CDR3 protein. The table shows tens of thousands of distinct CDR3 sequences, with roughly 12% occurring only once. Specimen: whole blood. These receptors all stem from an adult who was a healthcare worker with PCR-confirmed SARS-CoV-2 infection or an uninfected control (not recorded which). The CDR3 runs from the conserved cysteine through the conserved F or W. Each record gives: V gene, clone size, J gene, D gene, CDR3 protein, CDR3 DNA. The D gene is left open where the match is weak. Expanded clones are given a class, and other clones once, few, many or no size at all.

TRBV11-2	NA	TRBJ1-6	TRBD1	CASNAGTGAYSYNSPLHF	TGTGCCAGCAACGCCGGGACAGGAGCATACTCCTATAATTCACCCCTCCACTTT
TRBV10-2	few	TRBJ2-2	NA	CASLSGGELFF	TGCGCCAGCCTTAGCGGCGGGGAGCTGTTTTTT
TRBV11-2	few	TRBJ2-1	NA	CASSLDPSYYNEQFF	TGTGCCAGCAGCTTAGATCCTAGCTATTACAATGAGCAGTTCTTC
TRBV7-2	NA	TRBJ1-2	NA	CASSLASTGYGYTF	TGTGCCAGCAGCTTAGCGAGCACAGGCTATGGCTACACCTTC
TRBV7-6	NA	TRBJ2-5	NA	CASSSGVRQETQYF	TGTGCCAGCAGCTCAGGGGTTCGCCAGGAGACCCAGTACTTC
TRBV27	NA	TRBJ1-6	NA	CASRPAYNSPLHF	TGTGCCAGCAGGCCAGCCTATAATTCACCCCTCCACTTT
TRBV19	few	TRBJ2-5	NA	CASSIREFRVSQETQYF	TGTGCCAGTAGTATACGAGAATTCAGGGTTTCCCAAGAGACCCAGTACTTC
TRBV7-3	NA	TRBJ1-1	TRBD1	CASSLSIQGGTEAFF	TGTGCCAGCAGCTTAAGCATCCAGGGGGGAACTGAAGCTTTCTTT
TRBV4-1	many	TRBJ2-2	NA	CASSQDGGGELFF	TGCGCCAGCAGCCAAGATGGAGGCGGGGAGCTGTTTTTT
TRBV9	NA	TRBJ1-5	NA	CASSVEGGNQPQHF	TGTGCCAGCAGCGTAGAAGGAGGGAATCAGCCCCAGCATTTT